This entry lists 5 T cell receptor beta chains sequenced from one sample in a study of T-cell memory formation after mild COVID-19. Each CDR3 protein gets one entry after TCRdb re-called the 5' RACE reads with MiXCR. The sample contains approximately 410,000 distinct CDR3 sequences, 20% to 30% of which appear only once. Sequencing was carried out using PBMCs or a T cell subset sorted from them (not recorded which). The receptors were gathered from an adult woman who had mild COVID-19 (a few samples of this study predate the infection). Cell type and time point are not known.

This clonotype came up a few times. The V call is TRBV15, the J call TRBJ2-7; perhaps TRBD1 as D (6 bases). The CDR3 has 14 residues. The V end was cut by 3 bases, the J end by 2 bases, with 11 bases between. Germline CDR1 and CDR2: LNHNV and YYDKDF (reference sequence). CDR3 residues: CATSRDSRAYEQYF. CDR3 coding DNA: TGTGCCACCAGCAGGGACAGCAGGGCCTACGAGCAGTACTTC.

This clonotype was counted between two and nine times. The V gene is TRBV2, the J gene TRBJ1-3; 10 nucleotides agree with TRBD1. V was pared by 4 bases and J by 1 base, with 4 bases of the junction left unmatched. The CDR3 has 16 residues. CDR1 and CDR2 from the germline V gene are SNHLY and FYNNEI. The CDR3 DNA is TGTGCCAGCAGTGTTGGACAGGGGGTATCTGGAAACACCATATATTTT. It specifies CASSVGQGVSGNTIYF.

This clonotype was detected ten times or more. CDR3 loop: CASSPRLAGGGEQFF. The CDR3 region has the DNA TGCGCCAGCAGCCCTCGACTAGCGGGGGGCGGTGAGCAGTTCTTC. This sequence joins TRBV4-1 and TRBJ2-1; TRBD2 aligns across 13 bases. Germline V CDR1 and CDR2: MGHRA, YSYEKL. The CDR3 totals 15 residues. V was clipped by 4 bases and J by 9 bases; unmatched bases: 6.

The chain couples TRBV7-9 to TRBJ2-7; tentatively, D is TRBD2 (8 bases). CDR3 length equals 15 residues. Trimming stripped 5 bases from V and 6 bases from J, with 20 bases between. The germline CDR1 and CDR2 sequences are SEHNR and FQNEAQ (reference sequence). The CDR3 region is CASSPGGGLAREQYF. The CDR3 nucleotides read TGTGCCAGCAGCCCGGGAGGGGGCCTAGCTCGCGAGCAGTACTTC.

This clonotype was observed a few times. The genes are TRBV7-2 and TRBJ2-5; D perhaps matches TRBD2 (6 bases). The CDR3 spans 18 residues. V lost 3 bases to trimming and J lost 5 bases, with 25 bases between them. Looked up from germline, CDR1 is SGHTA and CDR2 is FQGNSA. CDR3 loop: CASSFEHFSGPGVETQYF. In DNA form, the CDR3 reads TGTGCCAGCAGCTTTGAGCATTTTAGCGGCCCTGGGGTGGAGACCCAGTACTTC.